Listed below are T cell receptor beta chains from one sample, sequenced in a study of a mutant IDH1 vaccine in newly diagnosed glioma. Which antigens these TCRs recognize remains unknown. Using immunoSEQ multiplex PCR, the repertoire was profiled, and TCRdb retains in-frame clones only, with some absent. The repertoire holds approximately 76,000 clones, with about 91% as singletons. Sample: PBMCs, taken from a glioma patient whose treatment included an IDH1 peptide vaccine. These receptors originate from a woman between 50 and 59 years old with glioma. CDR3s include the opening cysteine and the closing phenylalanine or tryptophan. The D gene is left open where the match is weak. Not all rows give a size; the values are once, few, many and, for expanded clones, a class.

J gene,CDR3 length,D gene,V gene,clone size,CDR3 protein,CDR3 DNA
TRBJ1-1,14,NA,TRBV11-2,NA,CASNVFTGNTEAFF,TGTGCCAGCAACGTTTTTACAGGGAACACTGAAGCTTTCTTT
TRBJ2-1,14,NA,TRBV10-3,NA,CAISESRDYNEQFF,TGTGCCATCAGTGAGTCCAGGGATTACAATGAGCAGTTCTTC
TRBJ1-2,14,TRBD1,TRBV28,NA,CASSLQGQNYGYTF,TGTGCCAGCAGTTTACAGGGACAGAACTATGGCTACACCTTC
TRBJ2-3,13,TRBD1,TRBV12-5,NA,CASAPTGGDTQYF,TGTGCTAGTGCCCCCACAGGGGGAGATACGCAGTATTTT
TRBJ2-4,18,TRBD1,TRBV29-1,once,CSVDGVRGTSRSKNIQYF,TGCAGCGTTGATGGTGTCAGGGGGACGAGTCGTTCCAAAAACATTCAGTACTTC
TRBJ1-2,14,NA,TRBV11-2,NA,CASSLVPGVYGYTF,TGTGCCAGCAGCTTAGTTCCGGGGGTCTATGGCTACACCTTC
TRBJ2-7,13,TRBD1,TRBV6-1,NA,CASTRTGAYEQYF,TGTGCCAGCACCCGGACAGGCGCCTACGAGCAGTACTTC
TRBJ1-2,16,TRBD1,TRBV18,once,CASSPPMGQGAYGYTF,TGTGCCAGCTCACCACCGATGGGACAGGGGGCATATGGCTACACCTTC
TRBJ1-1,12,NA,TRBV4-1,once,CASSWGRTEAFF,TGTGCCAGCAGCTGGGGGCGGACTGAAGCTTTCTTT
TRBJ2-1,16,TRBD1,TRBV9,NA,CASSVAYRGSYNEQFF,TGTGCCAGCAGCGTCGCCTACAGGGGCTCCTACAATGAGCAGTTCTTC
TRBJ2-5,14,TRBD2,TRBV28,NA,CASSQRLAVETQYF,TGTGCCAGCAGTCAGCGACTAGCTGTAGAGACCCAGTACTTC
TRBJ1-1,13,NA,TRBV6-5,NA,CASSYYRDTEAFF,TGTGCCAGCAGTTACTATCGGGACACTGAAGCTTTCTTT
TRBJ2-7,13,NA,TRBV6-6,NA,CASSRTSSYEQYF,TGTGCCAGCAGCCGGACAAGCTCCTACGAGCAGTACTTC
TRBJ2-1,21,TRBD2,TRBV5-1,few,CASSLRLAGTISGGVPNEQFF,TGCGCCAGCAGCTTGCGACTAGCGGGAACCATCTCGGGGGGGGTTCCCAATGAGCAGTTCTTC
TRBJ2-7,14,NA,TRBV7-2,once,CASSLAPESGEQYF,TGTGCCAGCAGCTTAGCTCCCGAGTCTGGCGAGCAGTACTTC
TRBJ1-6,15,TRBD1,TRBV9,NA,CASSPSGTGGSPLHF,TGTGCCAGCAGCCCGTCCGGGACAGGCGGTTCACCCCTCCACTTT
TRBJ2-7,15,TRBD2,TRBV9,NA,CASSVGLAETYEQYF,TGTGCCAGCAGCGTAGGACTAGCGGAGACCTACGAGCAGTACTTC
TRBJ2-1,14,NA,TRBV5-1,NA,CASSSSGSYNEQFF,TGCGCCAGCAGTTCAAGCGGCTCCTACAATGAGCAGTTCTTC
TRBJ2-7,18,NA,TRBV5-6,NA,CASSPDYRGPSGTYEQYF,TGTGCCAGCAGCCCGGACTACAGGGGTCCTAGCGGAACCTACGAGCAGTACTTC
TRBJ2-7,14,TRBD1,TRBV6-5,NA,CASSLRGQSFEQYF,TGTGCCAGCAGTCTCCGGGGACAGTCTTTCGAGCAGTACTTC
TRBJ1-1,13,NA,TRBV11-2,NA,CASSSMIGTEAFF,TGTGCCAGCAGCTCAATGATAGGCACTGAAGCTTTCTTT
TRBJ1-1,14,NA,TRBV6-1,NA,CASSMTGMITEAFF,TGTGCCAGCAGTATGACAGGTATGATCACTGAAGCTTTCTTT
TRBJ1-1,13,NA,TRBV19,NA,CASSILGGSGAFF,TGTGCCAGTAGTATCCTTGGCGGCAGTGGAGCTTTCTTT
TRBJ2-1,13,NA,TRBV30,few,CAWDRSSYNEQFF,TGTGCCTGGGACAGGAGCTCCTACAATGAGCAGTTCTTC
TRBJ2-7,18,TRBD2,TRBV5-4,NA,CASSLGTSGRGLSYEQYF,TGTGCCAGCAGCTTGGGGACTAGCGGGAGGGGGCTCTCCTACGAGCAGTACTTC
TRBJ2-1,14,TRBD2,TRBV18,NA,CASSPLAGSNEQFF,TGTGCCAGCTCACCCCTAGCGGGAAGCAATGAGCAGTTCTTC
TRBJ1-1,15,TRBD1,TRBV28,NA,CASRKIGGAGTEAFF,TGTGCCAGCAGAAAGATAGGGGGCGCGGGCACTGAAGCTTTCTTT
TRBJ2-7,14,NA,TRBV5-4,NA,CASSLGGGRYEQYF,TGTGCCAGCAGCTTGGGTGGAGGGAGGTACGAGCAGTACTTC
TRBJ1-1,14,TRBD1,TRBV5-8,NA,CASSKQGWDTEAFF,TGTGCCAGCAGCAAACAGGGGTGGGACACTGAAGCTTTCTTT
TRBJ2-5,13,NA,TRBV19,NA,CASSMGSQETQYF,TGTGCCAGTAGTATGGGGAGCCAAGAGACCCAGTACTTC
TRBJ1-1,16,NA,TRBV28,NA,CASSFGGPLVSAEAFF,TGTGCCAGCAGTTTTGGGGGGCCTTTGGTTAGCGCTGAAGCTTTCTTT
TRBJ1-2,13,TRBD1,TRBV2,NA,CASSERQGGGYTF,TGTGCCAGCAGTGAAAGACAGGGTGGTGGCTACACCTTC
TRBJ2-2,17,TRBD1,TRBV7-9,NA,CASSPIGQGADTGELFF,TGTGCCAGCAGCCCCATAGGACAGGGGGCGGACACCGGGGAGCTGTTTTTT
TRBJ2-3,14,TRBD2,TRBV30,NA,CAWSVPSGTDTQYF,TGTGCCTGGAGTGTACCTAGCGGGACAGATACGCAGTATTTT
TRBJ2-1,16,NA,TRBV5-1,NA,CASSLKGVDSYNEQFF,TGCGCCAGCAGCTTGAAGGGGGTGGACTCCTACAATGAGCAGTTCTTC
TRBJ1-1,17,NA,TRBV4-1,once,CASSQVPGDSLNTEAFF,TGCGCCAGCAGCCAAGTCCCCGGGGACTCCTTGAACACTGAAGCTTTCTTT